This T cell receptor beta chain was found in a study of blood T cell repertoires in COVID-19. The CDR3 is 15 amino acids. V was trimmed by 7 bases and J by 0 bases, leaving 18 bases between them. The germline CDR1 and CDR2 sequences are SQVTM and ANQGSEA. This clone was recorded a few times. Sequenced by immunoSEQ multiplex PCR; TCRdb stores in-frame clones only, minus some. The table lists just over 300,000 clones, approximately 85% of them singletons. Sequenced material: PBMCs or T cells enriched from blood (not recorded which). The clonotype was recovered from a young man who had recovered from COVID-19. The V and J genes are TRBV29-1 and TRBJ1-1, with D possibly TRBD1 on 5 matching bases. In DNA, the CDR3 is TGCAGCGGGGGACCAGGGTGGGGCATGAACACTGAAGCTTTCTTT. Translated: CSGGPGWGMNTEAFF.